Sequencing of this T cell receptor (beta chain) was carried out in a study of PD-1 blockade in classical Hodgkin lymphoma. Study-wide results and caveats: Why the repertoires differ is still unclear, perhaps disease activity or prior therapy.

Time point of the sample: newly diagnosed, previously untreated cHL patient sample. Germline CDR1 SEHNR, CDR2 FQNEAQ (reference sequence). Germline trimming cut 4 bases from V and 1 base from J; bases unmatched to any gene: 11. The CDR3 spans 18 residues. Comments on this clone: The antigen remains unidentified.

Clones were read by immunoSEQ multiplex PCR, and TCRdb kept only the in-frame ones, dropping some. This table holds 47,000 or so clones, approximately 90% found once. The sample was peripheral blood mononuclear cells (PBMCs). This TCR came from a human donor with classical Hodgkin lymphoma. The chain combines TRBV7-9 with TRBJ1-3; 9 bases are shared with TRBD1. CDR3 DNA sequence: TGTGCCAGCAGCTCCCCGGGACAGGGACACTTGTCTGGAAACACCATATATTTT. It specifies CASSSPGQGHLSGNTIYF.